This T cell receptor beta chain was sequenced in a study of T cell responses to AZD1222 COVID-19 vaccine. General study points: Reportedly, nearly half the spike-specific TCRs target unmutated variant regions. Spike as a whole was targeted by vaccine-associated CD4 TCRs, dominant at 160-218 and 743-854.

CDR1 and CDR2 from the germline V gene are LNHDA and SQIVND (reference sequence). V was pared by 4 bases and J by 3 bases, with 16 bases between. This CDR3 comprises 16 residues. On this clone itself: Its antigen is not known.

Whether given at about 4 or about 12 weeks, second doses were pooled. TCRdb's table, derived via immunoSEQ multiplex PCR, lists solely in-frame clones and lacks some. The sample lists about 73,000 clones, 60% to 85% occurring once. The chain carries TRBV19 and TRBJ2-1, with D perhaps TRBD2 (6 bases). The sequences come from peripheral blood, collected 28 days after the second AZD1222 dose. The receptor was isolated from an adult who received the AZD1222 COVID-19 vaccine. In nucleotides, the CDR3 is TGTGCCAGTAGTACCGACTCGGGGGTGGACTACAATGAGCAGTTCTTC. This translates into CASSTDSGVDYNEQFF.